The present entry profiles one T cell receptor (beta chain) with its context. The antigen is undetermined. The data originate from a study of siplizumab effects on memory and regulatory T cells. Study conclusions and caveats: Suppressive capability of dividing Tregs from siplizumab cultures went unverified. A major contribution to the alloresponse seemed to be made by naive T cells, which seemed more diverse than memory cells.

The table came from immunoSEQ multiplex PCR; TCRdb's copy has only in-frame clones and leaves some out. Of about 72,000 clones in the sample, about 90% were seen once. Germline CDR1 is MNHNS and CDR2 is SASEGT. The CDR3 covers 14 residues. The V and J ends lost 0 bases and 5 bases respectively, with 8 bases between them. J is TRBJ1-5 and V is TRBV6-1; D call uncertain. Input material: CD8+ T cells sorted from blood. This TCR was recovered from a human donor in good health. CDR3 DNA: TGTGCCAGCAGTGAAGCAGGGAATCATCAGCCCCAGCATTTT. The encoded protein is CASSEAGNHQPQHF.